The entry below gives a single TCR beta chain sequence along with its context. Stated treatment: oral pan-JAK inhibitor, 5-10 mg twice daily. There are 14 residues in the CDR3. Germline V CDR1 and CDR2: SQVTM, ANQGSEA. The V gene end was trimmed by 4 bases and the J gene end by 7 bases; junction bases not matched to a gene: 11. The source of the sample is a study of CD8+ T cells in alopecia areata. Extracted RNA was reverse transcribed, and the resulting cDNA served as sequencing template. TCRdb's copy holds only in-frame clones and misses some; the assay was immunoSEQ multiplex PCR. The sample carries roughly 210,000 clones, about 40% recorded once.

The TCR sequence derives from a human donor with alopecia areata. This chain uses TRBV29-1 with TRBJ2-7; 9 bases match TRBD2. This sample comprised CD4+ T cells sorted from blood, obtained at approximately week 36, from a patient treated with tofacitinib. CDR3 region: CSVARSSGIGEQYF. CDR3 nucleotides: TGCAGCGTTGCCAGGTCTAGCGGGATTGGGGAGCAGTACTTC.